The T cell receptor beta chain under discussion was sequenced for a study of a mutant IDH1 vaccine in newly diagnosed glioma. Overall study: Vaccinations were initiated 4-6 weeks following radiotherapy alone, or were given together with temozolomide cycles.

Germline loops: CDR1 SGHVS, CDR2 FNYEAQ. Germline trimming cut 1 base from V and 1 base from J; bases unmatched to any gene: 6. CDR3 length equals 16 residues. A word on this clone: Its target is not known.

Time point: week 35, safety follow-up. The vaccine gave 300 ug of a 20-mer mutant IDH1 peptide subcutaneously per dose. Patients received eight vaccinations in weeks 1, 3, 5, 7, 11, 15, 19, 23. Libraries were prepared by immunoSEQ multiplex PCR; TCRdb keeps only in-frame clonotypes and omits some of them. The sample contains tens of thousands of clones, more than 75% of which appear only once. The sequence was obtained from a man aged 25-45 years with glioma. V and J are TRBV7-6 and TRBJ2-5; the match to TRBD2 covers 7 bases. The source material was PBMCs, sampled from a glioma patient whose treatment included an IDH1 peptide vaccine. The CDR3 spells CASSLVWRGSQETQYF. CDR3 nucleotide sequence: TGTGCCAGCAGCTTAGTCTGGCGGGGGAGCCAAGAGACCCAGTACTTC.